This is a list of T cell receptor beta chains from one sample in a study of CD8+CD57+ T cells in acquired aplastic anemia. MiXCR was run by TCRdb on the reads, yielding one entry per CDR3 protein. The repertoire has 150,000 to 200,000 distinct CDR3 sequences, approximately 60% of them found once; the top ten carry 45%. The specimen was sorted CD4+, CD8+, or CD8+CD57+ T cells (not recorded which) from PBMCs. Receptors originate from a human donor in good health. CDR3s include the opening cysteine and the closing phenylalanine or tryptophan. A D gene is named only where the DNA matches it firmly. Clone sizes are given selectively: once, few, many, or a class where the clone is expanded.

clone size: many; J gene: TRBJ1-1; V gene: TRBV5-5; D gene: NA; CDR3 DNA: TGTGCCAGCAGCTTGGAGGGCAGGGACACTGAAGCTTTCTTT; CDR3 protein: CASSLEGRDTEAFF
clone size: NA; J gene: TRBJ1-2; V gene: TRBV29-1; D gene: NA; CDR3 DNA: TGCAGCGTTGACGCTCCGGGTAACTATGGCTACACCTTC; CDR3 protein: CSVDAPGNYGYTF
clone size: NA; J gene: TRBJ2-3; V gene: TRBV7-9; D gene: NA; CDR3 DNA: TGTGCCAGCCGCACCGGACATCTCACAGATACGCAGTATTTT; CDR3 protein: CASRTGHLTDTQYF
clone size: NA; J gene: TRBJ2-1; V gene: TRBV10-3; D gene: NA; CDR3 DNA: TGTGCCATCAGTGAGTACGAGGGGACAAGCTCCTACAATGAGCAGTTCTTC; CDR3 protein: CAISEYEGTSSYNEQFF
clone size: once; J gene: TRBJ2-1; V gene: TRBV24-1; D gene: NA; CDR3 DNA: TGTGCCACCAGTGCCGGGACTGTGTACAATGTGCAGTTCTTC; CDR3 protein: CATSAGTVYNVQFF
clone size: NA; J gene: TRBJ2-1; V gene: TRBV3-1; D gene: NA; CDR3 DNA: TGTGCCAGCAGCCTCCGGGGTTGGGGCAGGAACAATGAGCAGTTCTTC; CDR3 protein: CASSLRGWGRNNEQFF
clone size: NA; J gene: TRBJ2-3; V gene: TRBV11-3; D gene: NA; CDR3 DNA: TGTGCCAGCAGCTCGGGACCCACAGATACGCAGTATTTT; CDR3 protein: CASSSGPTDTQYF
clone size: NA; J gene: TRBJ1-5; V gene: TRBV7-2; D gene: NA; CDR3 DNA: TGTGCCAGCAGCTTAGCGCCTGGGCGGGAAGGCAATCAGCCCCAGCATTTT; CDR3 protein: CASSLAPGREGNQPQHF
clone size: NA; J gene: TRBJ2-7; V gene: TRBV12-3/TRBV12-4; D gene: TRBD1; CDR3 DNA: TGTGCCAGCAGCCCCAGGGGGCGAGTCCTCTACGAGCAGTACTTC; CDR3 protein: CASSPRGRVLYEQYF
clone size: NA; J gene: TRBJ2-5; V gene: TRBV5-1; D gene: NA; CDR3 DNA: TGCGCCAGCAGCTTAGCCGGGGCGTACCAAGAGACCCAGTACTTC; CDR3 protein: CASSLAGAYQETQYF
clone size: NA; J gene: TRBJ2-3; V gene: TRBV29-1; D gene: TRBD1; CDR3 DNA: TGCAGCACCTCCGGGACAGGCGACACAGATACGCAGTATTTT; CDR3 protein: CSTSGTGDTDTQYF
clone size: NA; J gene: TRBJ2-4; V gene: TRBV2; D gene: NA; CDR3 DNA: TGTGCCAGCAGGGATGAACCTCGGGCCAAAAACATTCAGTACTTC; CDR3 protein: CASRDEPRAKNIQYF
clone size: NA; J gene: TRBJ1-2; V gene: TRBV24-1; D gene: NA; CDR3 DNA: TGTGCCACCAGTGATCGCAGGAGCTATGGCTACACCTTC; CDR3 protein: CATSDRRSYGYTF
clone size: NA; J gene: TRBJ2-7; V gene: TRBV20-1; D gene: TRBD2; CDR3 DNA: TGCAGTGCTAGAGGGACTAGCGGGTCCCCCTACGAGCAGTACTTC; CDR3 protein: CSARGTSGSPYEQYF
clone size: many; J gene: TRBJ2-7; V gene: TRBV13; D gene: NA; CDR3 DNA: TGTGCCAGCAGCTTAGCCGGGGTCTCGTATGAGCAGTACTTC; CDR3 protein: CASSLAGVSYEQYF
clone size: NA; J gene: TRBJ1-2; V gene: TRBV7-9; D gene: NA; CDR3 DNA: TGTGCCAGCAGCTTAGGGACGGGTGGCTATGGCTACACCTTC; CDR3 protein: CASSLGTGGYGYTF
clone size: few; J gene: TRBJ2-7; V gene: TRBV5-1; D gene: TRBD1; CDR3 DNA: TGCGCCAGCAGCTTCGGGACAGGGGACGAGCAGTACTTC; CDR3 protein: CASSFGTGDEQYF
clone size: NA; J gene: TRBJ2-1; V gene: TRBV7-2; D gene: NA; CDR3 DNA: TGTGCCAGCAGCTTAAGAGTAGGGAGCTACAATGAGCAGTTCTTC; CDR3 protein: CASSLRVGSYNEQFF
clone size: NA; J gene: TRBJ2-7; V gene: TRBV12-5; D gene: NA; CDR3 DNA: TGTGCTAGTGGTAAGCGACAGGTCCACGAGCAGTACTTC; CDR3 protein: CASGKRQVHEQYF
clone size: few; J gene: TRBJ2-6; V gene: TRBV19; D gene: TRBD1; CDR3 DNA: TGTGCCAGTAGTTTGGACAGGGCTGGGGCCAACGTCCTGACTTTC; CDR3 protein: CASSLDRAGANVLTF
clone size: few; J gene: TRBJ1-1; V gene: TRBV12-3/TRBV12-4; D gene: NA; CDR3 DNA: TGTGCCAGCAGTCCCGGGCAAGCTTTCTTT; CDR3 protein: CASSPGQAFF
clone size: many; J gene: TRBJ2-5; V gene: TRBV6-1; D gene: NA; CDR3 DNA: TGTGCCAGCAGTGATATCCAAGAGACCCAGTACTTC; CDR3 protein: CASSDIQETQYF
clone size: NA; J gene: TRBJ1-6; V gene: TRBV5-6; D gene: NA; CDR3 DNA: TGTGCCAGCAAAGGGACACCAAATTCACCCCTCCACTTT; CDR3 protein: CASKGTPNSPLHF
clone size: many; J gene: TRBJ2-1; V gene: TRBV4-1; D gene: NA; CDR3 DNA: TGCGCCAGCAGCCAAGGAGGTTACTACAATGAGCAGTTCTTC; CDR3 protein: CASSQGGYYNEQFF
clone size: many; J gene: TRBJ2-2; V gene: TRBV7-2; D gene: NA; CDR3 DNA: TGTGCCAGCGCATGGCTAACTAGGGAGGAGCTGTTTTTT; CDR3 protein: CASAWLTREELFF
clone size: many; J gene: TRBJ2-3; V gene: TRBV9; D gene: TRBD1; CDR3 DNA: TGTGCCAGCAGCGTAGGACAGGGCATGGATACGCAGTATTTT; CDR3 protein: CASSVGQGMDTQYF
clone size: many; J gene: TRBJ2-7; V gene: TRBV13; D gene: NA; CDR3 DNA: TGTGCCAGCAGAATACAGGGTGAGGCAACCTACGAGCAGTACTTC; CDR3 protein: CASRIQGEATYEQYF
clone size: NA; J gene: TRBJ2-7; V gene: TRBV12-3/TRBV12-4; D gene: NA; CDR3 DNA: TGTGCCAGCAGAAGGGGGGACCACGAGCAGTACTTC; CDR3 protein: CASRRGDHEQYF
clone size: NA; J gene: TRBJ2-7; V gene: TRBV27; D gene: NA; CDR3 DNA: TGTGCCAGCAAAGATCAGGAAGACTACGAGCAGTACTTC; CDR3 protein: CASKDQEDYEQYF
clone size: NA; J gene: TRBJ2-7; V gene: TRBV2; D gene: NA; CDR3 DNA: TGTGCCAGCAAGTGGACTACCTACGAGCAGTACTTC; CDR3 protein: CASKWTTYEQYF
clone size: NA; J gene: TRBJ1-1; V gene: TRBV11-3; D gene: TRBD1; CDR3 DNA: TGTGCCAGCACCAACTTACGACAGGGGATCACTGAAGCTTTCTTT; CDR3 protein: CASTNLRQGITEAFF
clone size: NA; J gene: TRBJ2-1; V gene: TRBV7-9; D gene: NA; CDR3 DNA: TGTGCCAGCAGCTTAGTAGGGACTAATGAGCAGTTCTTC; CDR3 protein: CASSLVGTNEQFF
clone size: few; J gene: TRBJ2-2; V gene: TRBV20-1; D gene: NA; CDR3 DNA: TGCAGTGCTAGGGAGGGGACCGGGGAGCTGTTTTTT; CDR3 protein: CSAREGTGELFF
clone size: once; J gene: TRBJ1-3; V gene: TRBV29-1; D gene: TRBD1; CDR3 DNA: TGCAGCGTACAGGGGGCGCGAAGAAACACCATATATTTT; CDR3 protein: CSVQGARRNTIYF
clone size: NA; J gene: TRBJ2-7; V gene: TRBV15; D gene: NA; CDR3 DNA: TGTGCCACCAGCGCAACCGGGACGGTTCCCTACGAGCAGTACTTC; CDR3 protein: CATSATGTVPYEQYF
clone size: NA; J gene: TRBJ2-5; V gene: TRBV10-3; D gene: TRBD1; CDR3 DNA: TGTGCCATCAGTGAGGGAACAGGGGGCAGCGAGACCCAGTACTTC; CDR3 protein: CAISEGTGGSETQYF
clone size: NA; J gene: TRBJ2-5; V gene: TRBV7-2; D gene: NA; CDR3 DNA: TGTGCCAGCAGCACCCTGACCGGCAGTGGAGAGACCCAGTACTTC; CDR3 protein: CASSTLTGSGETQYF
clone size: NA; J gene: TRBJ2-5; V gene: TRBV7-9; D gene: TRBD1; CDR3 DNA: TGTGCCAGCAGCCCACGAGACAGGGTAGGAGAGACCCAGTACTTC; CDR3 protein: CASSPRDRVGETQYF